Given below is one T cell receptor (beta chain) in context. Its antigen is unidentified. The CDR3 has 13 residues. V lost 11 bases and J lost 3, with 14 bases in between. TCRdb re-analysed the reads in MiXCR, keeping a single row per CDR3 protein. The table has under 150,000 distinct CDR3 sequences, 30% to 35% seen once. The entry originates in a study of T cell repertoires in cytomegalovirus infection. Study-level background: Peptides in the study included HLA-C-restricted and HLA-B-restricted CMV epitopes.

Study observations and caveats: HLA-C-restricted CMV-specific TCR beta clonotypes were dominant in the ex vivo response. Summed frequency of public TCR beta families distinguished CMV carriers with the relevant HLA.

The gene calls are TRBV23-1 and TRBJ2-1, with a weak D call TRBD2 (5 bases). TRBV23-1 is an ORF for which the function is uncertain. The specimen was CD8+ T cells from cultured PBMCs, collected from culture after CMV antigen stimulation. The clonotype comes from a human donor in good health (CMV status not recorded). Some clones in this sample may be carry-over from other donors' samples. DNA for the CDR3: TGCGCCCGGAGGACGGACGTCTACAATGAGCAGTTCTTC. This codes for CARRTDVYNEQFF.